The sequence of this T cell receptor (beta chain) was determined in a study of cytotoxic CD8 clonotypes in ibrutinib-treated CLL. About the study: The cohort had about 10 relapsed/refractory and around 15 treatment-naive patients, 17 IGHV unmutated. Responses: roughly 25 partial, 2 complete; after median around 64 months, roughly 14 stayed remitted, approximately twelve progressed.

This clone was seen once. Its antigen is not identified. Sequencing used immunoSEQ multiplex PCR; TCRdb keeps in-frame clones, though not all of them. The table shows about 140,000 clones, with roughly 77% occurring only once. Overall study findings and caveats: The clonality went up when patients responded to ibrutinib and dropped back toward baseline at progression. Under treatment, the uncommon public clonotypes either contracted or remained stable.

The CDR3 has 14 amino acids. With 5 bases removed from V and 6 bases from J, the gap between germline ends came to 11 bases. From germline, CDR1 is SGHAT and CDR2 FQNNGV. The TCR originated in a human donor with chronic lymphocytic leukemia. V and J are TRBV11-2 and TRBJ1-6; D unclear. The source material was PBMCs, sampled after 12 months of ibrutinib treatment. The CDR3 nucleotides are TGTGCCAGCAGCGAGGGATTCGCTAATTCACCCCTCCACTTT. As protein: CASSEGFANSPLHF. The variable domain in full, with the rest retrieved from reference TRBV11-2 and TRBJ1-6, is EAGVAQSPRYKIIEKRQSVAFWCNPISGHATLYWYQQILGQGPKLLIQFQNNGVVDDSQLPKDRFSAERLKGVDSTLKIQPAKLEDSAVYLCASSEGFANSPLHFGNGTRLTVT.